Following are 8 T cell receptor beta chains from one sample sequenced in a study of circulating tumor DNA in untreated peripheral T-cell lymphoma. Only in-frame clones appear in the TCRdb table, and some are missing; sequencing was by immunoSEQ multiplex PCR. This sample carries about 8,900 clones, 70% to 85% of them seen once, and the ten largest clones take 2% to 2.5%. Material for sequencing was tumor tissue. The receptors shown here come from a human donor with peripheral T-cell lymphoma.

V gene TRBV6-4 combines with J gene TRBJ2-1; 7 bases agree with TRBD1. This CDR3 is 11 amino acids long. With V trimmed by 8 bases and J by 8 bases, 3 bases remained unmatched. Germline V gives CDR1 MRHNA, CDR2 SNTAGT. This CDR3 reads CASHRGHEQFF. The CDR3 nucleotides are TGTGCCAGCCACAGGGGTCATGAGCAGTTCTTC.

The chain has TRBV11-3 and TRBJ2-5; 7 positions agree with TRBD1. The V and J ends lost 5 bases and 2 bases, in that order; junction bases with no gene match: 8. This CDR3 has 15 amino acids. Per germline, CDR1 SGHNT and CDR2 YENEEA. The CDR3 DNA reads as TGTGCCAGCAGCCGGGAACGACAGGGTCAAGAGACCCAGTACTTC. Translated: CASSRERQGQETQYF.

V and J are TRBV6-8 and TRBJ2-5; a weak D match, TRBD1 (6 bases). Germline CDR1 and CDR2: MNHGY and SAAAGT. V was pared by 0 bases and J by 8 bases, with 16 bases between. The CDR3 consists of 15 residues. CDR3 sequence reads: CASSYSNTGSSTQYF. DNA for the CDR3: TGTGCCAGCAGTTACTCGAATACAGGGTCGAGTACCCAGTACTTC.

There are a few counts of this clone. This chain connects TRBV6-8 to TRBJ1-1; D is uncertain. Germline V CDR1 and CDR2: MNHGY, SAAAGT. The CDR3 has 13 amino acids. Between the trimmed V and J ends, which lost 10 bases and 1 base, there was a span of 13 bases. CDR3 nucleotide sequence: TGTGCCACCTCTTGGGGAGGGAACACTGAAGCTTTCTTT. This sequence encodes CATSWGGNTEAFF.

V usage is TRBV5-1 and J usage is TRBJ1-5, with no clear D. CDR3 length equals 14 residues. Trimming stripped 0 bases from V and 4 bases from J, with 8 bases between. Germline V gene data show CDR1 as SGHRS and CDR2 as YFSETQ. This CDR3 reads CASSLAGVNQPQHF. In DNA, the CDR3 is TGCGCCAGCAGCTTGGCCGGGGTAAATCAGCCCCAGCATTTT. The complete variable domain, with remaining parts taken from reference TRBV5-1 and TRBJ1-5, reads KAGVTQTPRYLIKTRGQQVTLSCSPISGHRSVSWYQQTPGQGLQFLFEYFSETQRNKGNFPGRFSGRQFSNSRSEMNVSTLELGDSALYLCASSLAGVNQPQHFGDGTRLSIL.

For this clone: One junction end does not reproduce the germline sequence, and a read error may be involved. The chain has TRBV25-1 and TRBJ2-5; TRBD1 agrees at 7 bases. This CDR3 has 14 residues. Germline CDR1 MGHDK, CDR2 SYGVNS. DNA for the CDR3: TGTGCCAGCAGTGCACTACAGGGGAAAGAAACCCAGTACTTC. Its translation: CASSALQGKETQYF.

The rearrangement joins TRBV5-2 to TRBJ2-7. TRBV5-2 is given as a pseudogene. The CDR3 runs 13 residues. For the CDR3, the DNA is TGTGCCAGCAGCCCGACAGCGGCCTACGAGCAGTACTTC. Its translation is CASSPTAAYEQYF.

The V and J genes are TRBV11-3 and TRBJ2-3; 8 nucleotides line up with TRBD2. V was clipped by 3 bases and J by 2 bases; unmatched bases: 10. Germline values: CDR1 SGHNT, CDR2 YENEEA. This CDR3 spans 17 amino acids. The CDR3 here is CASSFGGRGANTDTQYF. The CDR3 coding sequence is TGTGCCAGCAGCTTCGGTGGGCGGGGGGCCAACACAGATACGCAGTATTTT.